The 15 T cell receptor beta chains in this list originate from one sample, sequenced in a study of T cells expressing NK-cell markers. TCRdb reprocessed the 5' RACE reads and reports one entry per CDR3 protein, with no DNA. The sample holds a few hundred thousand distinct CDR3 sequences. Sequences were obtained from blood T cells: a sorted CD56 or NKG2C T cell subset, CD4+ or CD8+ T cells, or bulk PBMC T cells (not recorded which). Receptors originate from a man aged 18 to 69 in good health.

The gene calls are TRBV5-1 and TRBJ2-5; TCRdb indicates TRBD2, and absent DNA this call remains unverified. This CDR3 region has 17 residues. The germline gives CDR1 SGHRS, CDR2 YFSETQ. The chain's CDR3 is CASSPGTSGRLGETQYF.

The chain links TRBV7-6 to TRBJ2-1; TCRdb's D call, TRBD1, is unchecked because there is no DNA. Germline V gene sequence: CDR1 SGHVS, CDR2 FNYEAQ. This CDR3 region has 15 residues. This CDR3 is CASSLEAGGDNEQFF.

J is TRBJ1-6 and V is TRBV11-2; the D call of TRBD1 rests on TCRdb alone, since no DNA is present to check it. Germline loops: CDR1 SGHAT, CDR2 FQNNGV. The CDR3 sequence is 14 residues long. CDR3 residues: CASSLLPSDSPLHF. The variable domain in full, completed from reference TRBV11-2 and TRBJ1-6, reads EAGVAQSPRYKIIEKRQSVAFWCNPISGHATLYWYQQILGQGPKLLIQFQNNGVVDDSQLPKDRFSAERLKGVDSTLKIQPAKLEDSAVYLCASSLLPSDSPLHFGNGTRLTVT.

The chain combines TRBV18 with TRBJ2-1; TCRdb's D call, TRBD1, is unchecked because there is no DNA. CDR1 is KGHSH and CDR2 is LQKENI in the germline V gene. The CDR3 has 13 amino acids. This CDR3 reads CASSPKTVHEQFF.

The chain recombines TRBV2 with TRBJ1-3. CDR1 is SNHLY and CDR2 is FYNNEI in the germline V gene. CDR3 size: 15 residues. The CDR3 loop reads CASSEHSPGGNTIYF. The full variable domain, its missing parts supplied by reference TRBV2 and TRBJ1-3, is EPEVTQTPSHQVTQMGQEVILRCVPISNHLYFYWYRQILGQKVEFLVSFYNNEISEKSEIFDDQFSVERPDGSNFTLKIRSTKLEDSAMYFCASSEHSPGGNTIYFGEGSWLTVV.

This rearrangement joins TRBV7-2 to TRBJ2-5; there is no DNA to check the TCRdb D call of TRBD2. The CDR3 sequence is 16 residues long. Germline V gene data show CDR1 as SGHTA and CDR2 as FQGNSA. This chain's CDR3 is CASSFRASGYQETQYF. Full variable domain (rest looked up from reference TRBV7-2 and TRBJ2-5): GAGVSQSPSNKVTEKGKDVELRCDPISGHTALYWYRQSLGQGLEFLIYFQGNSAPDKSGLPSDRFSAERTGGSVSTLTIQRTQQEDSAVYLCASSFRASGYQETQYFGPGTRLLVL.

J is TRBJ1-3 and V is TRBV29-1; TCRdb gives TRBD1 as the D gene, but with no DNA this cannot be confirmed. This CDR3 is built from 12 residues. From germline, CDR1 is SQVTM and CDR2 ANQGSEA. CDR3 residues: CSVVRHTGTIYF.

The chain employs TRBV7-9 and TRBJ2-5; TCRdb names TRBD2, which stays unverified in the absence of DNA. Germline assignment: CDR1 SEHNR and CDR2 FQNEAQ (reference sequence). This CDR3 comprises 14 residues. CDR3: CASSPQGTSETQYF.

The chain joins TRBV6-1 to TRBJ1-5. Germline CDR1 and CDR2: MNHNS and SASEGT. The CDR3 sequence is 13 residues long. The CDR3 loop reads CASRGLPHQPQHF.

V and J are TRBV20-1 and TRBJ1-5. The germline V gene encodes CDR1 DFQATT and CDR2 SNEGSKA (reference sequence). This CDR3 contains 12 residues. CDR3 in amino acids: CSARSSHQPQHF.

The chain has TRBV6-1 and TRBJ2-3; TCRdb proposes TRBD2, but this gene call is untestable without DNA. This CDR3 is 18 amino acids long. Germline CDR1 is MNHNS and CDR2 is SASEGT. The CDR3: CASSPLAGGFSSTDTQYF.

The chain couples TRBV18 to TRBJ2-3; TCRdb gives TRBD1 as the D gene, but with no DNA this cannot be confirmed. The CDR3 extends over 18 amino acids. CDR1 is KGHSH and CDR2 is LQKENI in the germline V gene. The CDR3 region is CASSPPLIGGQGADTQYF.

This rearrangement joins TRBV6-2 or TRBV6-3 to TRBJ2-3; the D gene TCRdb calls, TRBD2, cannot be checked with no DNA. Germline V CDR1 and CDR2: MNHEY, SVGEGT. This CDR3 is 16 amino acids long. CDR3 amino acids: CASSSLGGGASDTQYF.

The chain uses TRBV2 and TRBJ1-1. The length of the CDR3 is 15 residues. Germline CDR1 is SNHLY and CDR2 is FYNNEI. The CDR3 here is CASSERLALNTEAFF.

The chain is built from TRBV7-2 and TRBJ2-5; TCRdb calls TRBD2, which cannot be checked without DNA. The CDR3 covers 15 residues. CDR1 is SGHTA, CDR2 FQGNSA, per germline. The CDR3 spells CASSSQRGGIETQYF.